This T cell receptor beta chain derives from a study of OX40 agonist ivuxolimab in advanced cancers. The study sampled blood at baseline, cycle 4 day 1, and cycle 7 day 1. The repertoire was sequenced with immunoSEQ multiplex PCR; TCRdb's copy has only in-frame clones and lacks some. The sample has approximately 88,000 clones, 70% to 90% seen once. The TCR sequence derives from an adult with an advanced solid tumor such as melanoma, head and neck, liver or kidney cancer. Sequencing was performed on CD4+ or CD8+ T cells sorted from blood, taken in a trial of the OX40 agonist ivuxolimab.

CDR3 loop: CASSTDRGAIQYF. CDR3 in DNA: TGTGCCAGTAGTACCGACAGGGGGGCCATTCAGTACTTC. This chain joins TRBV19 and TRBJ2-4; 9 nucleotides align to TRBD1. The CDR3 consists of 13 residues. In germline, CDR1 is LNHDA, CDR2 SQIVND (reference sequence). V lost 4 bases and J lost 9; bases outside the gene matches: 4. Supplemented by reference TRBV19 and TRBJ2-4, the full variable domain reads DGGITQSPKYLFRKEGQNVTLSCEQNLNHDAMYWYRQDPGQGLRLIYYSQIVNDFQKGDIAEGYSVSREKKESFPLTVTSAQKNPTAFYLCASSTDRGAIQYFGAGTRLSVL.